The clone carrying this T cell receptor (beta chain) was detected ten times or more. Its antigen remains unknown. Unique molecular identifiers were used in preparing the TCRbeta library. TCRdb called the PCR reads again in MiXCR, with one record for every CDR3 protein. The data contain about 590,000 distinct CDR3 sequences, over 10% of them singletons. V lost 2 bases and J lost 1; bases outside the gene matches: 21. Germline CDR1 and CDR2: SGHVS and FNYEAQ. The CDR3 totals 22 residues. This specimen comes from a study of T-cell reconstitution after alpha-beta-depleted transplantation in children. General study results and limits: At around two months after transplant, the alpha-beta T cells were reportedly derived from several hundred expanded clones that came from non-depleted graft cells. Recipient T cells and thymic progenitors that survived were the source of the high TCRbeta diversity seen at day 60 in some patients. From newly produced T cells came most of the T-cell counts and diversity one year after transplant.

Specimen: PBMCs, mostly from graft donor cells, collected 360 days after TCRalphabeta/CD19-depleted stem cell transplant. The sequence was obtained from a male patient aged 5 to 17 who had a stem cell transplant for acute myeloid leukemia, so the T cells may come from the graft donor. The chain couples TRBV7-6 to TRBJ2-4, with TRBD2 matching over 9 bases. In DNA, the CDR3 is TGTGCCAGCAGCTTACTAATAATAGCGGGAGCGCTAGATCCTTGGGCCAAAAACATTCAGTACTTC. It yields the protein CASSLLIIAGALDPWAKNIQYF.